This TCR beta chain was identified in a study of neurological immune-mediated disorders. Overall study findings and caveats: The greatest degree of TCR clonal expansion was observed in HTLV-1-associated myelopathy, with the lowest in multiple sclerosis, below that of healthy controls.

J was trimmed by 7 bases and V by 0 bases; bases with no gene match: 11. The V gene's germline CDR1 is DFQATT and CDR2 SNEGSKA (reference sequence). The length of the CDR3 is 15 residues. TCRdb re-analysed the 5' RACE reads in MiXCR, keeping a single row per CDR3 protein. Of some 35,000 distinct CDR3 sequences in the sample, roughly 10% were seen once. This clonotype was detected ten times or more. Its specificity is not known. Sequenced material: CD4+ T cells from blood. The receptor's source is a woman in her twenties or thirties with HTLV-1-associated myelopathy (HAM/TSP). The chain has TRBV20-1 and TRBJ2-7; 8 bases align to TRBD2. DNA for the CDR3: TGCAGTGCTAGAGATATAAAGCGGGGGCACCCGGAGCAGTACTTC. Its protein product is CSARDIKRGHPEQYF.